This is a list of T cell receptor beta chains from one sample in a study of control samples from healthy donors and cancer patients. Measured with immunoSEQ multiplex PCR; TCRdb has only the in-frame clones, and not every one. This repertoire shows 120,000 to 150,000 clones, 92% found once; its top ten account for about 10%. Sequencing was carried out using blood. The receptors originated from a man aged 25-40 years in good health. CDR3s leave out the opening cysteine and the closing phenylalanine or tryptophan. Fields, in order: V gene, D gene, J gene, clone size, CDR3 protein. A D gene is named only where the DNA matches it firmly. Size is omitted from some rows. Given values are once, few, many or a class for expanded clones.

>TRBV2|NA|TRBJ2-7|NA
ASTLSPYEQY
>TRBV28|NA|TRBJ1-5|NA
ASSFRGLGNQPQH
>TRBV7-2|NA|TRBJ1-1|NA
ASSLTGTEAF
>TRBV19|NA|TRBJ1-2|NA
ASSIDTGTNYGYT
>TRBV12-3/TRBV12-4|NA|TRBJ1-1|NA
ASSPSSVPGAF
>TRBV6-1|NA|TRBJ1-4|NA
ASSANVMATNEKLF
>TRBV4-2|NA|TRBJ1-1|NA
ASSQPRDNTEAF
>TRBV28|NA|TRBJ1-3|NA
ASSLTGTGNTIY
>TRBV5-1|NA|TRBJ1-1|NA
ASSSKALNTEAF
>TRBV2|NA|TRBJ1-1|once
ASSLTGYTEAF
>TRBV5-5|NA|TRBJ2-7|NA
ASTGSVRSYEQY
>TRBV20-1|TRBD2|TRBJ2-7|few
SASEGLADSSYEQY
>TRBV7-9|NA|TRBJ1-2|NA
AAVSNYGYT
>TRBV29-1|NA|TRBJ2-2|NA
SVAGGGELF
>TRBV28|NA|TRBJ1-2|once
ASSLRSRSPRGYT
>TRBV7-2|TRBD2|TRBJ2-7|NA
ASSRPRRGDYEQY
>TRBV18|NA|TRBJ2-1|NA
ASSPDSRYNEQF
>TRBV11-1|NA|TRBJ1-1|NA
ASSTGRVSTEAF
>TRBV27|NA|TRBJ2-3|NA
ASSRKGEENKY
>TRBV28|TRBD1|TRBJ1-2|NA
ASSLGTGFLFPRYT
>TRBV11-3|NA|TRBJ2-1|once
ASSLETDNEQF
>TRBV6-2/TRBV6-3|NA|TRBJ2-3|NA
ASSYSIEPQGDTQY
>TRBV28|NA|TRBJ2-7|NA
ASSLGRVDEQY